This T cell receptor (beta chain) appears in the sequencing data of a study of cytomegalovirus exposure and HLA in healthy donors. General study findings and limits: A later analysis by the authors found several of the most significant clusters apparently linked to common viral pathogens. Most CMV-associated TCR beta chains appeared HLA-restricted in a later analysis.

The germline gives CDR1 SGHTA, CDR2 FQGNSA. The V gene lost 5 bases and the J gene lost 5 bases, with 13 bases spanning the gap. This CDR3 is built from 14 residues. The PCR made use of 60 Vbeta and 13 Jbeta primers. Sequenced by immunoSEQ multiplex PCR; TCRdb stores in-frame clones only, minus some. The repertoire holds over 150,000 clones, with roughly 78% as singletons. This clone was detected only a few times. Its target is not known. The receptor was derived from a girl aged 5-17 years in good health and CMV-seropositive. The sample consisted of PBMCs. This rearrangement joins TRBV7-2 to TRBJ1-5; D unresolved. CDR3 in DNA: TGTGCCAGCAGCAAGGAGGCGGGATATCAGCCCCAGCATTTT. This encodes CASSKEAGYQPQHF.